This T cell receptor (beta chain) was documented in a study of T-cell reconstitution after alpha-beta-depleted transplantation in children. The junction had 2 bases not matched to a gene; V was cut back by 8 bases and J by 2 bases. Germline-derived CDR1 and CDR2 are MNHEY and SVGEGT. The CDR3 extends over 12 amino acids. Unique molecular identifiers were built into the TCRbeta library. TCRdb ran MiXCR on the PCR reads and lists one entry per CDR3 protein. The table lists approximately 400,000 distinct CDR3 sequences, roughly a tenth of them singletons, with approximately 5% in the top ten. Many counts were recorded for this clonotype.

This TCR was recovered from a human donor who donated a stem cell graft to a child with acute myeloid leukemia. V usage is TRBV6-2 or TRBV6-3 and J usage is TRBJ2-5, with 7 bases fitting TRBD1. Sequenced material: PBMCs from the stem cell graft donor, taken from the stem cell graft. In DNA, the CDR3 is TGTGCCAGCGGGACAGATCAAGAGACCCAGTACTTC. Amino acid sequence: CASGTDQETQYF.